These 14 T cell receptor beta chains were all obtained from the same sample, sequenced in a study of blood T cell repertoires in COVID-19. Only in-frame clones appear in the TCRdb table, and some are missing; sequencing was by immunoSEQ multiplex PCR. The table shows approximately 140,000 clones, with 70% to 90% occurring only once. The specimen sequenced was peripheral blood. These receptors were collected from a man between 65 and 85 years old with acute or convalescent COVID-19.

The chain uses TRBV10-3 and TRBJ2-5, with D perhaps matching TRBD2 (5 bases). Per the germline V gene, CDR1 is ENHRY and CDR2 is SYGVKD. The CDR3 has 13 amino acids. V was cut by 4 bases and J by 5 bases, with 11 bases left in between. The CDR3, as DNA: TGTGCCATCAGTGGAGGAGGTCCGGAGACCCAGTACTTC. This sequence encodes CAISGGGPETQYF.

The chain recombines TRBV29-1 with TRBJ1-2; D ambiguous. Per germline, CDR1 SQVTM and CDR2 ANQGSEA. The length of the CDR3 is 13 residues. The germline V and J ends were trimmed by 4 bases and 8 bases, with 17 bases remaining between them. The chain's CDR3 is CSVVQREGRGYTF. For the CDR3, the DNA is TGCAGCGTTGTACAGCGGGAGGGTCGGGGCTACACCTTC.

This chain connects TRBV3-1 (or the pseudogene TRBV3-2) to TRBJ1-1; D remains ambiguous. Germline V gene data show CDR1 as LGHDT and CDR2 as YNNKEL (reference sequence). This CDR3 has 12 residues. Between the trimmed V and J ends, which lost 0 bases and 4 bases, there was a span of 3 bases. The CDR3 DNA reads as TGTGCCAGCAGCCAAGACTTCACTGAAGCTTTCTTT. This sequence encodes CASSQDFTEAFF.

This rearrangement joins TRBV20-1 to TRBJ2-2; D might be TRBD1 (5 bases). The germline V gene has CDR1 DFQATT and CDR2 SNEGSKA (reference sequence). The CDR3 sequence is 16 residues long. Between the trimmed V and J ends, which lost 3 bases and 3 bases, there was a span of 17 bases. The CDR3 DNA reads TGCAGTGCTAGTTCTGAGGACAAGCGATACACCGGGGAGCTGTTTTTT. It yields the protein CSASSEDKRYTGELFF.

The genes are TRBV5-4 and TRBJ1-2; TRBD1 matches at 10 bases. Germline loops: CDR1 SGHNT, CDR2 YYREEE (reference sequence). The CDR3 sequence is 15 residues long. Germline trimming cut 4 bases from V and 4 bases from J; bases unmatched to any gene: 7. In DNA form, the CDR3 reads TGTGCCAGCAGCCAAGGGACAGGGGACCCCTATGGCTACACCTTC. This gives the protein CASSQGTGDPYGYTF.

This clone was observed once. The chain uses TRBV9 and TRBJ2-1; 7 nucleotides line up with TRBD1. This CDR3 comprises 15 residues. The ends lost 2 bases at V and 3 bases at J; junction bases unmatched: 5. Germline assignment: CDR1 SGDLS and CDR2 YYNGEE. CDR3 amino acids: CASSVTGTVYNEQFF. The CDR3 nucleotides are TGTGCCAGCAGCGTTACCGGGACAGTCTACAATGAGCAGTTCTTC.

This clone was observed a handful of times. The genes are TRBV6-6 and TRBJ2-5; 7 bases agree with TRBD1. The CDR3 contains 14 residues. Germline V CDR1 and CDR2: MNHNY, SVGAGI (reference sequence). Trimming at V came to 6 bases and at J to 1 base, leaving 5 bases not matched to a gene. The CDR3 sequence: CASRRQGVQETQYF. The CDR3 bases are TGTGCCAGCAGACGTCAGGGGGTCCAAGAGACCCAGTACTTC.

The chain uses TRBV5-4 and TRBJ2-5, with TRBD2 as a possible D gene (5 bases). The V gene lost 0 bases and the J gene lost 2 bases, with 14 bases spanning the gap. CDR3 length: 16 amino acids. CDR1 and CDR2 (germline): SGHNT, YYREEE (reference sequence). DNA of the CDR3: TGTGCCAGCAGCTTGGGGAACTCGGGGAATCAAGAGACCCAGTACTTC. Protein product: CASSLGNSGNQETQYF.

The chain has TRBV7-9 and TRBJ2-2; D is ambiguous. The CDR3 covers 15 residues. Trimming shortened V by 0 bases and J by 6 bases, and 11 bases separated the two germline ends. Germline CDR1 SEHNR, CDR2 FQNEAQ (reference sequence). The CDR3 reads CASSLAGAKAGELFF. The CDR3, as DNA: TGTGCCAGCAGCTTAGCCGGAGCGAAAGCCGGGGAGCTGTTTTTT.

J is TRBJ1-1 and V is TRBV7-6; D is perhaps TRBD1 (5 bases). This CDR3 has 16 residues. Trimming shortened V by 2 bases and J by 3 bases, and 16 bases separated the two germline ends. Germline loops: CDR1 SGHVS, CDR2 FNYEAQ. CDR3 sequence: CASSLSAGRRDTEAFF. In DNA form, the CDR3 reads TGTGCCAGCAGCTTAAGCGCAGGGCGGAGGGACACTGAAGCTTTCTTT.

At least ten counts were recorded for this clone. The chain uses TRBV28 and TRBJ2-1; TRBD2 matches 10 bases. Germline lookup yields CDR1 MDHEN and CDR2 SYDVKM. CDR3 length: 14 residues. Trimming cost V 7 bases and J 4 bases; bases outside gene matches: 4. CDR3 DNA: TGTGCCAGCATCCTGACTAGCGGGTACAATGAGCAGTTCTTC. Residues: CASILTSGYNEQFF.

CDR3 nucleotide sequence: TGTGCCATCAGTGAGTCGAAGGGGGTGACAGATACGCAGTATTTT. Protein sequence: CAISESKGVTDTQYF. The rearrangement uses TRBV10-3 and TRBJ2-3; weak D call: TRBD1 (6 bases). CDR1 and CDR2 (germline): ENHRY, SYGVKD. V was shortened by 0 bases and J by 3 bases, with 10 bases between the two germline ends. The CDR3 has 15 residues.

In its sample, this clone was seen once. The chain combines TRBV4-2 with TRBJ2-1, with 7 nucleotides matching TRBD2. The germline gives CDR1 LGHNA, CDR2 YNFKEQ. The CDR3 length is 16 residues. V trimming: 4 bases; J trimming: 4 bases; junction bases outside the gene matches: 10. CDR3 sequence reads: CASSRVGTTTYNEQFF. Here the CDR3 DNA reads TGTGCCAGCAGCCGAGTAGGGACTACCACATACAATGAGCAGTTCTTC.

The chain joins TRBV5-1 to TRBJ2-1; 8 bases fit TRBD1. V trimming: 5 bases; J trimming: 3 bases; junction bases outside the gene matches: 7. The CDR3 runs to 15 residues. Germline V CDR1 and CDR2: SGHRS, YFSETQ. The CDR3 sequence: CASSSGTGYYNEQFF. For the CDR3, the DNA is TGCGCCAGCAGTTCAGGGACAGGTTACTACAATGAGCAGTTCTTC.